This entry lists 25 T cell receptor beta chains sequenced from one sample in a study of T cells expressing NK-cell markers. After re-calling the 5' RACE reads, TCRdb lists one entry per CDR3 protein, DNA absent. Reported are roughly 350,000 distinct CDR3 sequences; the ten largest clones contain around 4.9%. The sample was blood T cells: a sorted CD56 or NKG2C T cell subset, CD4+ or CD8+ T cells, or bulk PBMC T cells (not recorded which). The receptors stem from a man aged 18-70 years in good health.

The chain recombines TRBV5-5 with TRBJ2-7; TCRdb names TRBD1, which stays unverified in the absence of DNA. The germline V gene has CDR1 SGHKS and CDR2 YYEKEE (reference sequence). CDR3 length: 15 residues. CDR3: CASSLGPGVNYEQYF.

The CDR3 region is CASSLVGLQETQYF. The chain employs TRBV7-2 and TRBJ2-5. Looked up from germline, CDR1 is SGHTA and CDR2 is FQGNSA. This CDR3 is built from 14 residues.

This chain links TRBV20-1 with TRBJ2-3; TCRdb designates TRBD2, a call that cannot be tested without DNA. In germline, CDR1 is DFQATT, CDR2 SNEGSKA (reference sequence). The CDR3 loop spans 15 amino acids. This chain's CDR3 is CSGGLASRGTDTQYF.

The chain links TRBV11-2 to TRBJ2-5; TCRdb lists TRBD1, though no DNA is available to test this call. Germline CDR1 SGHAT, CDR2 FQNNGV. This CDR3 is 12 amino acids long. The CDR3 here is CASSPDRTVLYF.

V and J are TRBV5-5 and TRBJ1-5; the D call from TCRdb, TRBD1, cannot be confirmed without DNA. CDR1 SGHKS and CDR2 YYEKEE come from the germline V gene (reference sequence). The CDR3 has 16 amino acids. Here the CDR3 reads CASSPRGQGNDQPQHF.

This chain uses TRBV20-1 with TRBJ1-2; absent DNA, TCRdb's TRBD1 call cannot be checked. The germline gives CDR1 DFQATT, CDR2 SNEGSKA (reference sequence). The CDR3 length is 13 residues. The CDR3 reads CSAAGQGFSGYTF.

This sequence joins TRBV11-2 and TRBJ2-7; checking the TCRdb D call of TRBD1 is not possible without DNA. CDR1 is SGHAT and CDR2 is FQNNGV in the germline V gene. The CDR3 extends over 14 amino acids. This CDR3 is CASRNRDRDHEQYF.

This chain joins TRBV14 and TRBJ2-1; without DNA, the TCRdb call of TRBD1 cannot be checked. Germline CDR1 reads SGHDN; CDR2 reads FVKESK. This CDR3 is built from 15 residues. The CDR3 reads CASSYGAASFNEQFF.

This sequence joins TRBV11-2 and TRBJ2-7; the TCRdb call, TRBD1, lacks DNA for checking. The germline V gene encodes CDR1 SGHAT and CDR2 FQNNGV. This CDR3 spans 15 amino acids. The CDR3 protein is CASSPRLQDTYEQYF.

The CDR3 sequence: CSAIPLTGGETQYF. The chain carries TRBV20-1 and TRBJ2-5; TCRdb names TRBD1, which stays unverified in the absence of DNA. CDR3 length equals 14 residues. Germline assignment: CDR1 DFQATT and CDR2 SNEGSKA (reference sequence).

The chain joins TRBV24-1 to TRBJ2-3; TCRdb returns TRBD2, unconfirmable since there is no DNA. CDR3 length: 16 residues. The germline CDR1 and CDR2 sequences are KGHDR and SFDVKD. The CDR3 loop reads CATSDSVAGRTDTQYF.

The V call is TRBV4-2, the J call TRBJ1-4. CDR1 LGHNA and CDR2 YNFKEQ come from the germline V gene. This CDR3 is built from 13 residues. CDR3 residues: CASSQLLGEKLFF.

The rearrangement joins TRBV30 to TRBJ2-5; TCRdb gives TRBD2 as the D gene, but with no DNA this cannot be confirmed. The germline gives CDR1 GTSNPN, CDR2 SVGIG (reference sequence). CDR3 size: 18 residues. The CDR3 reads CAWSVGLAGGVRQETQYF.

The chain carries TRBV27 and TRBJ1-2; lacking DNA, the TRBD1 call made by TCRdb goes unchecked. Germline CDR1 and CDR2: MNHEY and SMNVEV (reference sequence). This CDR3 region has 14 residues. The CDR3 loop reads CASSLDRGDGGYTF.

This chain joins TRBV5-1 and TRBJ2-1; the D call from TCRdb, TRBD1, cannot be confirmed without DNA. This CDR3 spans 17 amino acids. In germline, CDR1 is SGHRS, CDR2 YFSETQ. The CDR3 spells CASSPGFRTGIYNEQFF.

The chain carries TRBV6-5 and TRBJ1-2. CDR1 is MNHEY, CDR2 SVGAGI, per germline. The CDR3 is made up of 14 amino acids. CDR3 region: CASSYSGTSDGYTF.

V is TRBV18 and J is TRBJ2-5. CDR3 size: 13 residues. Germline CDR1 and CDR2: KGHSH and LQKENI. The CDR3 spells CASSRQYTETQYF.

The chain links TRBV4-1 to TRBJ2-5; the D call of TRBD2 rests on TCRdb alone, since no DNA is present to check it. Germline values: CDR1 MGHRA, CDR2 YSYEKL. This CDR3 has 16 amino acids. This CDR3 reads CASSQDIAGGRKTQYF.

The CDR3 region is CASSLIRLTRGTGELFF. The V call is TRBV7-8, the J call TRBJ2-2. The CDR3 spans 17 residues. Germline V gene lookup returns CDR1 SGHVS and CDR2 FQNEAQ.

The gene calls are TRBV18 and TRBJ2-2; the D call of TRBD1 rests on TCRdb alone, since no DNA is present to check it. Germline assignment: CDR1 KGHSH and CDR2 LQKENI. The CDR3 length is 17 residues. CDR3 residues: CASSPRWGAKNTGELFF.

The chain couples TRBV6-1 to TRBJ1-2; absent DNA, TCRdb's TRBD1 call cannot be checked. Germline V gene lookup returns CDR1 MNHNS and CDR2 SASEGT. CDR3 length: 17 residues. This CDR3 reads CASSEPSSQGLLYGYTF.

V usage is TRBV21-1 and J usage is TRBJ2-1; the TCRdb call, TRBD2, lacks DNA for checking. TRBV21-1 counts as a pseudogene. This CDR3 is 18 amino acids long. The CDR3 reads CASSKAASEGVSYNEQFF.

This chain links TRBV20-1 with TRBJ2-3; TCRdb indicates TRBD1, and absent DNA this call remains unverified. Germline-derived CDR1 and CDR2 are DFQATT and SNEGSKA (reference sequence). CDR3 length equals 14 residues. The CDR3 loop is CSAGGRGPGDTQYF.

The chain employs TRBV20-1 and TRBJ2-7; the TCRdb call, TRBD2, lacks DNA for checking. Germline V gene lookup returns CDR1 DFQATT and CDR2 SNEGSKA (reference sequence). This CDR3 has 13 amino acids. The CDR3 loop reads CSARASPRTKQYF.

The rearrangement links TRBV3-1 to TRBJ2-5; the TCRdb call, TRBD1, lacks DNA for checking. This CDR3 is built from 12 residues. Per germline, CDR1 LGHDT and CDR2 YNNKEL (reference sequence). The CDR3 loop is CASSPDWGYQYF.